The 25 T cell receptor beta chains reported below all come from one sample, sequenced in a study of T-cell memory formation after mild COVID-19. TCRdb re-called the 5' RACE reads with MiXCR, one entry per CDR3 protein. The data show hundreds of thousands of distinct CDR3 sequences, roughly 13% seen once. The sequencing input was PBMCs or a T cell subset sorted from them (not recorded which). The receptors derive from a man younger than 35 who had mild COVID-19 (a few samples of this study predate the infection). Cell type and time point are not known.

Comments on this clonotype: Sequence at one end of the junction differs from germline and may be a read error. The V call is TRBV28, the J call TRBJ1-1; 8 bases line up with TRBD1. The germline CDR1 and CDR2 sequences are MDHEN and SYDVKM. The length of the CDR3 is 15 residues. CDR3 region: CASSLPGTGNTKAFF. The CDR3 DNA reads as TGTGCCAGCAGTTTACCCGGGACAGGAAACACTAAAGCTTTCTTT.

This clonotype was observed a handful of times. This chain connects TRBV4-2 to TRBJ2-1; TRBD2 matches at 8 bases. CDR3 length equals 17 residues. After removal of 0 bases from V and 7 bases from J, the junction contained 11 bases not matched to a gene. From germline, CDR1 is LGHNA and CDR2 YNFKEQ. Here the CDR3 reads CASSQEIQVAGYNEQFF. The CDR3 nucleotides read TGTGCCAGCAGCCAAGAAATTCAGGTAGCGGGGTATAATGAGCAGTTCTTC.

The chain uses TRBV20-1 and TRBJ1-1, with D perhaps matching TRBD1 (6 bases). Per the germline V gene, CDR1 is DFQATT and CDR2 is SNEGSKA (reference sequence). Trimming left V 6 bases short and J 2 bases short, with 13 bases between. The CDR3 runs to 13 residues. The CDR3 is CSATGTTNTEAFF. CDR3 bases: TGCAGTGCAACCGGGACAACTAACACTGAAGCTTTCTTT.

This clonotype was seen a few times. This sequence joins TRBV28 and TRBJ1-1, with a tentative D call TRBD1 (5 bases). From germline, CDR1 is MDHEN and CDR2 SYDVKM. The CDR3 has 10 amino acids. The germline V and J ends were trimmed by 5 bases and 11 bases, with 9 bases remaining between them. For the CDR3, the DNA is TGTGCCAGCAGTCTAGGGGTGGCTTTCTTT. Its translation is CASSLGVAFF.

The chain couples TRBV12-3 or TRBV12-4 to TRBJ2-1; TRBD2 aligns across 10 bases. The J segment lost 4 bases and the V segment lost 5 bases, leaving 8 bases of the junction unmatched. The CDR3 totals 16 residues. The CDR3 region is CASSLRTSGLYNEQFF. The CDR3 nucleotides read TGTGCCAGCAGTCTTCGGACTAGCGGCCTATACAATGAGCAGTTCTTC.

The chain combines TRBV4-3 with TRBJ2-3, with TRBD1 matching 9 bases. Germline V gives CDR1 LGHNA, CDR2 YSLEER. CDR3 length: 15 amino acids. Trimming took 5 bases from V and 5 from J; bases not matched to a gene: 8. The CDR3 bases are TGCGCCAGCAGCTCGGGACAGGGAAATCAAGATACGCAGTATTTT. Its translation: CASSSGQGNQDTQYF.

The table lists this clonotype with a few counts. This chain joins TRBV5-1 and TRBJ1-1; no reliable D call. The CDR3 extends over 14 amino acids. Germline V lookup: CDR1 SGHRS, CDR2 YFSETQ. Between the trimmed V and J ends, which lost 0 bases and 6 bases, there was a span of 12 bases. DNA for the CDR3: TGCGCCAGCAGCTTGGCCTTGGGTGAGGCTGAAGCTTTCTTT. This gives the protein CASSLALGEAEAFF.

This clonotype was counted once. This sequence joins TRBV12-3 or TRBV12-4 and TRBJ2-1, with 16 nucleotides matching TRBD2. J was trimmed by 3 bases and V by 3 bases; bases with no gene match: 5. CDR3 length equals 18 residues. The CDR3 region is CASSLGLAGGSRYNEQFF. The CDR3 DNA follows: TGTGCCAGCAGTTTGGGACTAGCGGGGGGGTCCCGCTACAATGAGCAGTTCTTC.

The chain couples TRBV30 to TRBJ1-6, with D perhaps TRBD1 (5 bases). Trimming left V 3 bases short and J 10 bases short, with 10 bases between. Germline CDR1 is GTSNPN and CDR2 is SVGIG (reference sequence). This CDR3 comprises 12 residues. Here the CDR3 DNA reads TGTGCCTGGAGCAGGGATGGATCACCCCTCCACTTT. Amino acid sequence: CAWSRDGSPLHF.

The chain recombines TRBV20-1 with TRBJ2-3; 10 positions match TRBD2. In germline, CDR1 is DFQATT, CDR2 SNEGSKA (reference sequence). This CDR3 comprises 16 residues. With 0 bases clipped from V and 5 bases from J, the junction kept 8 bases outside the gene matches. CDR3: CSARDRSSGGLDTQYF. CDR3 sequence (DNA): TGCAGTGCTAGAGATCGCTCTAGCGGGGGATTAGATACGCAGTATTTT.

This clonotype was picked up a small number of times. V gene TRBV2 combines with J gene TRBJ1-5, with TRBD1 identical over 7 bases. The CDR3 is 14 amino acids. CDR1 is SNHLY and CDR2 is FYNNEI in the germline V gene. The V segment lost 6 bases and the J segment 7 bases; nucleotides outside the gene matches: 9. CDR3 in amino acids: CASRNRGAEQPQHF. CDR3 DNA sequence: TGTGCCAGCAGAAACAGGGGAGCAGAGCAGCCCCAGCATTTT.

The gene calls are TRBV7-2 and TRBJ2-3; D call uncertain. Looked up from germline, CDR1 is SGHTA and CDR2 is FQGNSA. The CDR3 runs to 13 residues. V lost 1 base and J lost 4, with 6 bases in between. The DNA of the CDR3 is TGTGCCAGCAGCTTAGTGGCTGCAGATACGCAGTATTTT. It specifies CASSLVAADTQYF. The variable domain in full, completed from reference TRBV7-2 and TRBJ2-3, reads GAGVSQSPSNKVTEKGKDVELRCDPISGHTALYWYRQSLGQGLEFLIYFQGNSAPDKSGLPSDRFSAERTGGSVSTLTIQRTQQEDSAVYLCASSLVAADTQYFGPGTRLTVL.

The V gene is TRBV5-1, the J gene TRBJ1-1; perhaps TRBD1 as D (6 bases). CDR3 length: 16 amino acids. V lost 3 bases and J 2 bases, leaving 17 bases between the germline ends. In germline, CDR1 is SGHRS, CDR2 YFSETQ. The CDR3 coding sequence is TGCGCCAGCAGCTCCTCACAGGGCATGGGCAACACTGAAGCTTTCTTT. It is translated as CASSSSQGMGNTEAFF. Using reference TRBV5-1 and TRBJ1-1 for the parts outside the CDR3, the full variable domain is KAGVTQTPRYLIKTRGQQVTLSCSPISGHRSVSWYQQTPGQGLQFLFEYFSETQRNKGNFPGRFSGRQFSNSRSEMNVSTLELGDSALYLCASSSSQGMGNTEAFFGQGTRLTVV.

This clonotype was counted only a few times. This chain joins TRBV3-1 and TRBJ2-7; the match to TRBD1 covers 7 bases. The CDR3 consists of 15 residues. Germline trimming cut 5 bases from V and 1 base from J; bases unmatched to any gene: 8. Germline-derived CDR1 and CDR2 are LGHDT and YNNKEL (reference sequence). CDR3 amino acids: CASSSGQVKSYEQYF. In nucleotides, the CDR3 is TGTGCCAGCAGCTCAGGACAGGTAAAATCCTACGAGCAGTACTTC.

This clonotype was seen ten or more times. The genes are TRBV7-2 and TRBJ1-4; D remains unclear. With 5 bases removed from V and 6 bases from J, the gap between germline ends came to 13 bases. The CDR3 has 14 residues. Germline CDR1 SGHTA, CDR2 FQGNSA. In DNA, the CDR3 is TGTGCCAGCAGCAACCAGAAAGGGCATGAAAAACTGTTTTTT. It yields the protein CASSNQKGHEKLFF. Full variable domain (missing parts from reference TRBV7-2 and TRBJ1-4): GAGVSQSPSNKVTEKGKDVELRCDPISGHTALYWYRQSLGQGLEFLIYFQGNSAPDKSGLPSDRFSAERTGGSVSTLTIQRTQQEDSAVYLCASSNQKGHEKLFFGSGTQLSVL.

This clonotype was counted ten times or more. V and J are TRBV4-1 and TRBJ2-2; TRBD2 is a possible D gene (6 bases). CDR3 length: 14 amino acids. Germline assignment: CDR1 MGHRA and CDR2 YSYEKL. Trimming pared 2 bases from V and 7 bases from J, leaving 11 bases between. The CDR3 DNA is TGCGCCAGCAGCCAAAATTCGCGGGGCGGGGAGCTGTTTTTT. Its protein is CASSQNSRGGELFF.

The gene calls are TRBV29-1 and TRBJ2-3; no firm D call. The CDR3 contains 13 residues. The V end lost 4 bases, the J end lost 6 bases, and 14 bases lay between the germline ends. CDR1 is SQVTM and CDR2 is ANQGSEA in the germline V gene. This CDR3 is CSVVQSGRDTQYF. The CDR3 bases are TGCAGCGTTGTCCAGTCGGGCCGGGATACGCAGTATTTT.

This clonotype was observed a few times. The chain links TRBV7-2 to TRBJ2-2; D is ambiguous. The V and J ends lost 1 base and 1 base respectively, with 7 bases between them. This CDR3 is 15 amino acids long. Germline V gives CDR1 SGHTA, CDR2 FQGNSA. DNA for the CDR3: TGTGCCAGCAGCTTAGACAGACAGAACACCGGGGAGCTGTTTTTT. It translates to CASSLDRQNTGELFF.

This chain connects TRBV2 to TRBJ2-7; no firm D call. Germline V gene data show CDR1 as SNHLY and CDR2 as FYNNEI. This CDR3 contains 11 residues. V was shortened by 1 base and J by 6 bases, with 4 bases between the two germline ends. CDR3 bases: TGTGCCAGCAGTGAAGAGGGCGAGCAGTACGTC. This sequence encodes CASSEEGEQYV.

The sample holds a few counts of this clonotype. This rearrangement joins TRBV3-1 to TRBJ1-1; TRBD1 agrees at 8 bases. This CDR3 comprises 20 residues. Looked up from germline, CDR1 is LGHDT and CDR2 is YNNKEL (reference sequence). V lost 2 bases, J lost 10 bases, and 27 bases stayed unmatched. The CDR3 nucleotides read TGTGCCAGCAGCCAATCCGGGGCGGGACAGGTGACGGTAGGTCGCGTGGGAGCTTTCTTT. Amino acids: CASSQSGAGQVTVGRVGAFF.

The V and J genes are TRBV6-6 and TRBJ2-3; 13 bases align to TRBD2. The CDR3 loop spans 16 amino acids. Germline loops: CDR1 MNHNY, CDR2 SVGAGI (reference sequence). Germline trimming cut 5 bases from V and 4 bases from J; bases unmatched to any gene: 6. The CDR3 region is CASSPGLAGYPDTQYF. The CDR3 DNA is TGTGCCAGCAGTCCGGGACTAGCGGGGTACCCAGATACGCAGTATTTT.

The V call is TRBV5-1, the J call TRBJ1-1, with D possibly TRBD1 on 5 matching bases. V was cut by 0 bases and J by 0 bases, with 9 bases left in between. Looked up from germline, CDR1 is SGHRS and CDR2 is YFSETQ. This CDR3 has 15 residues. The CDR3 protein is CASSLGGHLNTEAFF. CDR3 in DNA: TGCGCCAGCAGCTTGGGTGGACACCTGAACACTGAAGCTTTCTTT.

This clonotype has more than one count but fewer than ten. The V and J genes are TRBV9 and TRBJ2-5; TRBD1 agrees at 10 bases. The CDR3 has 14 amino acids. The junction had 4 bases not matched to a gene; V was cut back by 3 bases and J by 5 bases. Per the germline V gene, CDR1 is SGDLS and CDR2 is YYNGEE. The CDR3 DNA sequence: TGTGCCAGCAGCGACCGGGACAGGGGTGAGACCCAGTACTTC. Its translation is CASSDRDRGETQYF.

The J gene is TRBJ2-2, the V gene TRBV7-3; 7 bases fit TRBD1. Germline CDR1 SGHTA, CDR2 FQGTGA. This CDR3 contains 13 residues. The ends lost 5 bases at V and 7 bases at J; junction bases unmatched: 4. The CDR3 loop reads CASSQTGVGELFF. The DNA of the CDR3 is TGTGCCAGCAGCCAAACAGGGGTCGGGGAGCTGTTTTTT.

The rearrangement uses TRBV28 and TRBJ2-5; TRBD1 might be the D (8 bases). Germline V gene lookup returns CDR1 MDHEN and CDR2 SYDVKM. This CDR3 region has 15 residues. The V end was cut by 6 bases, the J end by 3 bases, with 17 bases between. The CDR3 sequence: CASRAGGAGEETQYF. DNA for the CDR3: TGTGCCAGCAGAGCAGGGGGCGCGGGGGAAGAGACCCAGTACTTC.